This entry concerns a single T cell receptor beta chain. The antigen it recognizes is unknown. Base quality data are lacking; no much larger clone is found one base away. One collaborating source in Seattle enrolled patients while the patients were actively infected and followed the patients over time throughout the course of disease. Collaborating institutions collected whole blood in K2EDTA tubes following their own protocols. For TCRbeta analysis, collaborator samples were shipped as frozen whole blood, as isolated PBMCs, or as DNA extracted from either sample type. These data come from a study of blood T cell repertoires in COVID-19 (dated by TCRdb to 2020 to 2021). Regarding the complete study: The collaborator samples originated in the United States, Italy and Spain and spanned the acute and convalescent phases of COVID-19. The material from the prospective study consisted of cDNA or gDNA derived from T cells, B-cell-depleted T cells, or PBMCs. Deeply sampled blood TCRbeta repertoires from subjects exposed to, actively infected with, or recovered from COVID-19 were included in the dataset. A freely available public database, intended as a resource for researchers studying the immune response to SARS-CoV-2, is where the repertoires were released. The samples were drawn from two sources: the first 160 participants of the ongoing ImmuneRACE study, and 1,000 to 1,500 subjects contributed by 6 global collaborators. Nearly every sample came with metadata listing a de-identified subject ID, COVID-19 status, age in years and sex. HLA class I and class II types, where available, came from metadata supplied by the sample provider rather than from assay-based typing.

TCRbeta CDR3 regions were amplified from genomic DNA using the immunoSEQ Assay, a bias-controlled multiplex PCR. As for the original processing: The number of nucleated cells in each sample was estimated from the amplification of reference gene primers within the assay. To quantify the absolute abundance of each unique TCRbeta CDR3 rearrangement, sequence reads were collapsed and filtered. For each sample, productive Simpson clonality was calculated by taking the square root of Simpson's diversity index across productive rearrangements. TCRdb obtained this table from immuneACCESS and retained in-frame rearrangements with V and J assigned. These tables miss some clones; where compared with another copy, unresolved V genes account for less than half of the shortfall, and the remainder is unexplained. That table gives V, J and clone size, and the DNA gave D and trimming. This sample lists about 480,000 clones; about 91% were detected once. The top ten constitute 0.75% to 0.9% of the sample.

What the research found in general, with its limitations: Clinical and demographic metadata were provided uncurated, with the amount varying by source and participant.

The germline V and J ends show losses of 3 bases and 4 bases respectively, and no gene match explains 10 bases of the junction. CDR1 and CDR2, per the germline V gene, are SNHLY and FYNNEI. The CDR3, cysteine through phenylalanine, is 16 amino acids long. Here the CDR3 DNA is all that survives: 48 bases in frame from base 1. Rearrangement joined TRBV2 to TRBJ2-7; TRBD2 fits 9 bases in the junction. Sequencing was done on a sample of peripheral blood. This TCR derives from a man aged 18 to 30 with COVID-19, enrolled during active disease. The nucleotides read TGTGCCAGCAGTGAGACAAGAGCGGGGGGCGGGTACGAGCAGTACTTC. Its translation reads: CASSETRAGGGYEQYF.